These 2 T cell receptor beta chains originate from one sample sequenced in a study of CD8 T cells in ankylosing spondylitis. TCRdb fed the 5' RACE reads into MiXCR, producing one record per CDR3 protein. The sample has almost 30,000 distinct CDR3 sequences, 5.3% seen once. Input material: blood, either unsorted or a sorted T cell fraction (not recorded which). Receptors were obtained from a female donor with ankylosing spondylitis or in good health (not recorded which).

At least ten counts were recorded for this clonotype. The CDR3 sequence is CASSVAGAGAYEQYF. The CDR3 bases are TGTGCCAGCAGCGTAGCCGGAGCGGGGGCCTACGAGCAGTACTTC. The chain has TRBV9 and TRBJ2-7; 8 bases match TRBD2. Unmatched junction bases numbered 4, after V lost 0 bases and J lost 2 bases. CDR1 and CDR2 from the germline V gene are SGDLS and YYNGEE. The CDR3 extends over 15 amino acids.

This clonotype was counted at least ten times. V gene TRBV9 combines with J gene TRBJ2-3; TRBD2 matches 7 bases. In germline, CDR1 is SGDLS, CDR2 YYNGEE. The CDR3 totals 15 residues. Trimming at V came to 3 bases and at J to 1 base, leaving 5 bases not matched to a gene. DNA of the CDR3: TGTGCCAGCAGCGGATCAAGCGGGGGCACAGATACGCAGTATTTT. Encoded protein: CASSGSSGGTDTQYF.